This T cell receptor (beta chain) was retrieved from a study of regulatory T cells. Regarding the study as a whole: Hydrophobic residues at CDR3 positions 6 and 7 were enriched in conventional CD4+ T cells of CD3G-deficient patients.

Per the germline V gene, CDR1 is SNHLY and CDR2 is FYNNEI. V was pared by 6 bases and J by 0 bases, with 12 bases between. This CDR3 spans 15 amino acids. All CD3G-deficient patients showed autoimmunity, more severe in two. Patients, 2 to 39 years old, had expanded memory T-cell proportions. Regulatory (CD25-high CD127-low) and conventional (CD25-low CD127-high) CD4+ T cells were sorted separately. The PCR used 52 TRBV and 13 TRBJ primers. The method was immunoSEQ multiplex PCR; TCRdb's version includes in-frame clones alone and lacks a portion of them. The sample holds almost 30,000 clones, 80% to 95% seen once. About this clone itself: What it binds is unknown.

The source material was conventional CD4+ T cells sorted from blood. The clonotype comes from a person aged 18 to 35 with CD3G deficiency. V gene TRBV2 combines with J gene TRBJ1-3; possible D gene TRBD1, 6 bases. CDR3 amino acids: CASSLQGFSGNTIYF. The CDR3 DNA reads TGTGCCAGCAGCCTACAGGGATTCTCTGGAAACACCATATATTTT.